This T cell receptor (beta chain) was retrieved from a study of blood T cells in healthy people across ages. Study-level points and caveats: Unknown donor CMV status possibly confounded expanded clonotype changes. The diversity estimates, figures obtained from one million T cells, were considered underestimates.

CDR1 is PRHDT, CDR2 FYEKMQ, per germline (reference sequence). This CDR3 has 14 residues. The authors ran a second PCR of roughly 6 to 12 cycles using a sample-barcoded 5' primer and a J-beta primer mix. Each cDNA molecule was tagged by a template-switch adaptor that had 12 random nucleotides. TCRdb analysed the 5' RACE reads with MiXCR anew, one entry per CDR3 protein. Of roughly 2 million distinct CDR3 sequences in the sample, about 50% were seen once. To note about this clonotype: The antigen remains undetermined.

The clonotype comes from a woman between 40 and 50 years old in good health. The V gene is TRBV13, the J gene TRBJ2-5; D tentatively reads TRBD1 or TRBD2 (7 bases each). The J call may be in error: the DNA end matches TRBJ2-7 better. The sequenced sample was blood. CDR3 coding DNA: TGTGCCAGCAGCTTACGGGCAGGGGGGGACGAGCAGTACTTC. This gives the protein CASSLRAGGDEQYF.